The T cell receptor beta chain under discussion was sequenced for a study of T cells in Graves' hyperthyroidism and ophthalmopathy. Study-wide findings and caveats: Within blood appeared most thyroid clonotypes that had expanded above 0.001. Ophthalmopathy got predicted by the model a median roughly 6.1 months before its onset.

What was amplified from RNA transcripts were TCR beta CDR3 regions. TCR CDR3 regions were first amplified by RT-PCR with HTBI primers. TCRdb re-called the multiplex PCR reads through MiXCR, storing one row per CDR3 protein. The sample consists of 490,000 or so distinct CDR3 sequences, 15% to 20% of them appearing once. Concerning this clonotype itself: No antigen is known for it. A single base separates this from a much larger clone, so it may be a read error. The CDR3 end shows no conserved phenylalanine or tryptophan, and so a read error is likely.

V gave up 2 bases and J gave up 3 bases, with 11 bases separating them. The CDR3 runs to 14 residues. Germline V gene sequence: CDR1 SGHRS, CDR2 YFSETQ. The sequence derives from a woman aged 25-40 years with Graves' ophthalmopathy. The rearrangement links TRBV5-1 to TRBJ1-2; D gene unclear. Input material: blood. The CDR3 region is CASSFSSSDYGYTL. In nucleotides, the CDR3 is TGCGCCAGCAGCTTTTCTTCCAGTGACTATGGCTACACCCTC.